This TCR beta chain was identified in a study of shared clonotypes between healthy human individuals. For the study at large: Aged 18 to 49, the donors were a couple of women and a few men. Study outcomes and limitations: Non-shared clonotypes had lower generation probabilities than those shared by all four donors. Among donors, the sharing of clonotypes was expected to be influenced by sequencing depth.

TCRdb keeps only in-frame clones here, not all; method: immunoSEQ multiplex PCR. The data hold about 670,000 clones, with about 78% observed a single time. CDR1 is SGHRS, CDR2 YFSETQ, per germline. The junction had 2 bases not matched to a gene; V was cut back by 0 bases and J by 0 bases. There are 16 residues in the CDR3. This clone was found a few times. The antigen is not known. This clonotype was obtained from a woman younger than 45 in good health. This chain joins TRBV5-1 and TRBJ2-3; TRBD2 matches at 9 bases. Sequencing input: memory CD4+ T cells sorted from blood. Subset specified: CD45RA-negative fraction. DNA for the CDR3: TGCGCCAGCAGCTTGGGACTAGCGGTTAGCACAGATACGCAGTATTTT. Protein: CASSLGLAVSTDTQYF.